One and the same sample provided the 21 T cell receptor beta chains below, sequenced in a study of cytotoxic CD8 clonotypes in ibrutinib-treated CLL. Measured with immunoSEQ multiplex PCR; TCRdb has only the in-frame clones, and not every one. The sample lists about 86,000 clones, about 82% occurring once. The sequences come from PBMCs, collected before ibrutinib treatment. The receptors here all came from a human donor with chronic lymphocytic leukemia.

The rearrangement links TRBV9 to TRBJ1-1; 8 nucleotides line up with TRBD1. CDR3 length: 15 residues. Germline CDR1 reads SGDLS; CDR2 reads YYNGEE. Germline trimming cut 4 bases from V and 1 base from J; bases unmatched to any gene: 6. The CDR3 sequence is CASSLTTGANTEAFF. CDR3 nucleotide sequence: TGTGCCAGCAGCCTCACGACAGGGGCGAACACTGAAGCTTTCTTT. The whole variable domain, filled in from reference TRBV9 and TRBJ1-1, reads DSGVTQTPKHLITATGQRVTLRCSPRSGDLSVYWYQQSLDQGLQFLIQYYNGEERAKGNILERFSAQQFPDLHSELNLSSLELGDSALYFCASSLTTGANTEAFFGQGTRLTVV.

This clone was seen once. The chain links TRBV28 to TRBJ2-7; no firm D call. Per the germline V gene, CDR1 is MDHEN and CDR2 is SYDVKM. V lost 10 bases and J lost 2, with 9 bases in between. The CDR3 covers 11 residues. The CDR3 DNA sequence: TGTGCCACCCTAACGGCCTACGAGCAGTACTTC. Translation: CATLTAYEQYF. Full variable domain (rest looked up from reference TRBV28 and TRBJ2-7): DVKVTQSSRYLVKRTGEKVFLECVQDMDHENMFWYRQDPGLGLRLIYFSYDVKMKEKGDIPEGYSVSREKKERFSLILESASTNQTSMYLCATLTAYEQYFGPGTRLTVT.

The gene calls are TRBV4-1 and TRBJ2-1, with D unclear. The germline CDR1 and CDR2 sequences are MGHRA and YSYEKL. The length of the CDR3 is 14 residues. V was trimmed by 0 bases and J by 8 bases, leaving 11 bases between them. CDR3 sequence reads: CASSQDLAAYEQFF. CDR3 nucleotide sequence: TGCGCCAGCAGCCAAGATCTCGCGGCTTATGAGCAGTTCTTC.

The DNA of the CDR3 is TGCGCCAGCAGCCCGGGGACAGGGAGAGCCTACGAGCAGTACTTC. This encodes CASSPGTGRAYEQYF. The genes are TRBV4-1 and TRBJ2-7; TRBD1 aligns across 9 bases. From germline, CDR1 is MGHRA and CDR2 YSYEKL. This CDR3 has 15 residues. V trimming: 4 bases; J trimming: 2 bases; junction bases outside the gene matches: 6.

This CDR3 reads CAFKSSGANVLTF. CDR3 DNA sequence: TGTGCCTTTAAGAGCTCTGGGGCCAACGTCCTGACTTTC. This chain joins TRBV30 and TRBJ2-6, with D unresolved. V was cut by 7 bases and J by 0 bases, with 7 bases left in between. Germline V gives CDR1 GTSNPN, CDR2 SVGIG (reference sequence). The CDR3 has 13 amino acids.

The rearrangement uses TRBV28 and TRBJ2-7; 12 nucleotides match TRBD1. Germline V gene lookup returns CDR1 MDHEN and CDR2 SYDVKM. V was clipped by 8 bases and J by 4 bases; unmatched bases: 12. The CDR3 covers 16 residues. The DNA for the CDR3 is TGTGCCAGCTGCCCATTCCCGGGACAGGGGGCTTACGAGCAGTACTTC. Translation: CASCPFPGQGAYEQYF. Based on the CDR3 plus reference TRBV28 and TRBJ2-7, the full variable domain is DVKVTQSSRYLVKRTGEKVFLECVQDMDHENMFWYRQDPGLGLRLIYFSYDVKMKEKGDIPEGYSVSREKKERFSLILESASTNQTSMYLCASCPFPGQGAYEQYFGPGTRLTVT.

This clone was detected a few times. V gene TRBV6-5 combines with J gene TRBJ2-7, with 7 positions matching TRBD1. Losses at the gene ends were 6 bases for V and 5 bases for J; bases not matched to a gene: 7. Germline V lookup: CDR1 MNHEY, CDR2 SVGAGI. This CDR3 is 13 amino acids long. CDR3 in DNA: TGTGCCAGCAGAACGGGACAGTCCCACGAGCAGTACTTC. As protein: CASRTGQSHEQYF.

The table lists this clone with a count of one. The chain is built from TRBV27 and TRBJ1-3; TRBD1 matches 10 bases. The CDR3 totals 16 residues. Germline CDR1 reads MNHEY; CDR2 reads SMNVEV (reference sequence). Trimming cost V 6 bases and J 4 bases; bases outside gene matches: 9. CDR3 loop: CASSTAPGQGGNTIYF. The CDR3 DNA sequence: TGTGCCAGCAGCACTGCACCGGGACAGGGGGGAAACACCATATATTTT.

The chain employs TRBV9 and TRBJ2-2; 9 bases map to TRBD2. Germline V gene lookup returns CDR1 SGDLS and CDR2 YYNGEE. The ends lost 2 bases at V and 6 bases at J; junction bases unmatched: 11. The CDR3 length is 17 residues. The CDR3, as DNA: TGTGCCAGCAGCGTTCTTCCTGGCGGGAGGGCCCCCGGGGAGCTGTTTTTT. Encoded protein: CASSVLPGGRAPGELFF.

This clone showed up just once. The V and J genes are TRBV5-1 and TRBJ1-4; D might be TRBD1 (5 bases). V was shortened by 3 bases and J by 6 bases, with 15 bases between the two germline ends. This CDR3 has 15 amino acids. The germline V gene encodes CDR1 SGHRS and CDR2 YFSETQ. The CDR3: CASSWDPRGDEKLFF. CDR3 DNA: TGCGCCAGCAGCTGGGACCCCCGAGGGGATGAAAAACTGTTTTTT.

The chain joins TRBV7-2 to TRBJ2-3; either TRBD1 or TRBD2 may supply D (6 bases each). Germline-derived CDR1 and CDR2 are SGHTA and FQGNSA. This CDR3 region has 14 residues. Trimming removed 5 bases at V and 5 bases at J, with 14 bases between. CDR3 amino acids: CASSRGAPQDTQYF. CDR3 DNA sequence: TGTGCCAGCAGCAGGGGGGCACCACAAGATACGCAGTATTTT.

The chain joins TRBV7-2 to TRBJ2-5, with D tentatively TRBD1 (6 bases). V dropped 5 bases and J dropped 5 bases, with 15 bases sitting between them. CDR1 is SGHTA and CDR2 is FQGNSA in the germline V gene. This CDR3 is built from 14 residues. CDR3 loop: CASSPQGWLETQYF. In DNA, the CDR3 is TGTGCCAGCAGCCCCCAGGGGTGGTTGGAGACCCAGTACTTC.

This clone was counted once. This chain connects TRBV1 to TRBJ2-1; the DNA was not used to check the table's D call, TRBD2. TRBV1 is a documented pseudogene. The CDR3 runs 17 residues. The CDR3 DNA reads TGCACCAGCAGCCAAGATGGAGAGCGGGAGGGCTACAATGAGCAGTTCTTC. It yields the protein CTSSQDGEREGYNEQFF.

A few counts support this clone. The chain combines TRBV27 with TRBJ1-2, with D possibly being TRBD1 (5 bases). The germline V and J ends were trimmed by 6 bases and 0 bases, with 14 bases remaining between them. Per the germline V gene, CDR1 is MNHEY and CDR2 is SMNVEV (reference sequence). The CDR3 is 15 amino acids. The CDR3 here is CASSRGRPANYGYTF. CDR3 DNA: TGTGCCAGCAGCCGGGGACGTCCGGCTAACTATGGCTACACCTTC.

J is TRBJ1-5 and V is TRBV4-1; D is uncertain. Germline assignment: CDR1 MGHRA and CDR2 YSYEKL. V was shortened by 0 bases and J by 5 bases, with 17 bases between the two germline ends. CDR3 size: 17 residues. This CDR3 is CASSQDLSASGYQPQHF. Written as DNA, the CDR3 is TGCGCCAGCAGCCAAGATCTTTCAGCATCGGGGTATCAGCCCCAGCATTTT.

The CDR3 spells CAWSIGGNTEAFF. CDR3 in DNA: TGTGCCTGGAGTATAGGGGGGAACACTGAAGCTTTCTTT. The chain combines TRBV30 with TRBJ1-1; maybe TRBD1 (6 bases). Trimming removed 2 bases at V and 1 base at J, with 8 bases between. This CDR3 has 13 residues. Per germline, CDR1 GTSNPN and CDR2 SVGIG (reference sequence). Based on the CDR3 plus reference TRBV30 and TRBJ1-1, the full variable domain is SQTIHQWPATLVQPVGSPLSLECTVEGTSNPNLYWYRQAAGRGLQLLFYSVGIGQISSEVPQNLSASRPQDRQFILSSKKLLLSDSGFYLCAWSIGGNTEAFFGQGTRLTVV.

The rearrangement links TRBV19 to TRBJ2-6; D not resolved. The germline V and J ends were trimmed by 5 bases and 2 bases, with 16 bases remaining between them. Germline V lookup: CDR1 LNHDA, CDR2 SQIVND (reference sequence). This CDR3 comprises 17 residues. The CDR3 is CASSASHRATGANVLTF. In DNA form, the CDR3 reads TGTGCCAGTAGTGCAAGCCATCGGGCAACTGGGGCCAACGTCCTGACTTTC.

This chain links TRBV7-3 with TRBJ2-1, with D hard to call. V gave up 2 bases and J gave up 5 bases, with 4 bases separating them. Germline values: CDR1 SGHTA, CDR2 FQGTGA. The CDR3 consists of 12 residues. For the CDR3, the DNA is TGTGCCAGCAGCTTACTTGACAATGAGCAGTTCTTC. Encoded protein: CASSLLDNEQFF.

The chain is built from TRBV14 and TRBJ2-1, with 13 bases identical to TRBD2. Germline-derived CDR1 and CDR2 are SGHDN and FVKESK. The CDR3 runs to 17 residues. The J segment lost 0 bases and the V segment lost 4 bases, leaving 3 bases of the junction unmatched. In DNA form, the CDR3 reads TGTGCCAGCAGCCTGCGGACTAGCGGGAGCTCCTACAATGAGCAGTTCTTC. Protein: CASSLRTSGSSYNEQFF. The complete variable domain, with remaining parts taken from reference TRBV14 and TRBJ2-1, reads EAGVTQFPSHSVIEKGQTVTLRCDPISGHDNLYWYRRVMGKEIKFLLHFVKESKQDESGMPNNRFLAERTGGTYSTLKVQPAELEDSGVYFCASSLRTSGSSYNEQFFGPGTRLTVL.

The rearrangement links TRBV10-2 to TRBJ2-7; no clear D. The CDR3 is 14 residues long. Germline loops: CDR1 WSHSY, CDR2 SAAADI. V was shortened by 0 bases and J by 1 base, with 7 bases between the two germline ends. CDR3 sequence: CASSESRVSYEQYF. CDR3 in DNA: TGCGCCAGCAGTGAGTCAAGGGTGTCCTACGAGCAGTACTTC.

This clone was recorded a few times. The chain combines TRBV7-8 with TRBJ1-4; D is ambiguous. Trimming pared 3 bases from V and 2 bases from J, leaving 10 bases between. CDR3 size: 15 residues. Germline CDR1 SGHVS, CDR2 FQNEAQ. For the CDR3, the DNA is TGTGCCAGCAGCTTTTCTGGGTATACTAATGAAAAACTGTTTTTT. This gives the protein CASSFSGYTNEKLFF.